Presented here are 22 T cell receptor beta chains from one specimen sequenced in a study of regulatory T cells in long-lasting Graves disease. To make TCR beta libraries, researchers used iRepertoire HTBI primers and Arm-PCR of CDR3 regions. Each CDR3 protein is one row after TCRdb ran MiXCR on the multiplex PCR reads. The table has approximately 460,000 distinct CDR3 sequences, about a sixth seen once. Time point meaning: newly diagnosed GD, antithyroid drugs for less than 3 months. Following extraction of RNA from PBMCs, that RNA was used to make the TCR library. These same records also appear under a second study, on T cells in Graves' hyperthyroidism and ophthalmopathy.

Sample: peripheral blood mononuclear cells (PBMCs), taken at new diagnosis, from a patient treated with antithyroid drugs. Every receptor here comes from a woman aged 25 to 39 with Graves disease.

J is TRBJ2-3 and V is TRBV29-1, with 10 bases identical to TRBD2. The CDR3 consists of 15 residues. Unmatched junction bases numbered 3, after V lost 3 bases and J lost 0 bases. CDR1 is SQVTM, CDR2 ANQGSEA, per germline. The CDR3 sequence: CSVELAGVSTDTQYF. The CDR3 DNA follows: TGCAGCGTTGAGCTAGCGGGGGTTAGCACAGATACGCAGTATTTT.

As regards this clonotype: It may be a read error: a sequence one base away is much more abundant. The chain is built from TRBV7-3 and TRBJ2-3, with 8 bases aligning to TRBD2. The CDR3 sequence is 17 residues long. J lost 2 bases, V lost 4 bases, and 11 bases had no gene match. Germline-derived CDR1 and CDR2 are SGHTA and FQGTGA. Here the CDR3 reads CASSSRTSRNDTDTQYF. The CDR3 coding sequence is TGTGCCAGCAGCTCGAGGACTAGCAGGAATGACACAGATACGCAGTATTTT.

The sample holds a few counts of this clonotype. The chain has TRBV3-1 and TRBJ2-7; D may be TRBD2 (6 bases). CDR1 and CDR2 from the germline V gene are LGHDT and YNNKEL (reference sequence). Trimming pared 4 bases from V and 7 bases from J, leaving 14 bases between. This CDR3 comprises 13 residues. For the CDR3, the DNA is TGTGCCAGCAGCCCGAGAGGGGCGGGGGAGCAGTACTTC. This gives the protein CASSPRGAGEQYF.

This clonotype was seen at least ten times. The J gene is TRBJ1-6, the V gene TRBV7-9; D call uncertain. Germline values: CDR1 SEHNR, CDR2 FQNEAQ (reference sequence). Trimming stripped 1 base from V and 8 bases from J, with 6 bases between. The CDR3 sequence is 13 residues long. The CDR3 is CASSLVGDSPLHF. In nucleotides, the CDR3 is TGTGCCAGCAGCTTAGTGGGAGATTCACCCCTCCACTTT.

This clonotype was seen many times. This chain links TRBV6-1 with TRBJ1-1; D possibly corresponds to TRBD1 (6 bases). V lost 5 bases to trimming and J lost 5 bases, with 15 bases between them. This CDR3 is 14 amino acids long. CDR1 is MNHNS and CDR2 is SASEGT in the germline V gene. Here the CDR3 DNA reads TGTGCCAGCAGTCAGGGGAACTTTGGAACTGAAGCTTTCTTT. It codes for CASSQGNFGTEAFF.

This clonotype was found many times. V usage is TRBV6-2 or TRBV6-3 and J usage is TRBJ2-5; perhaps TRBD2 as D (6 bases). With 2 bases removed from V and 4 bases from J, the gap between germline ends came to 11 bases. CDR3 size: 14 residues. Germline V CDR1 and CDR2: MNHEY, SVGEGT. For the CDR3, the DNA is TGTGCCAGCAGTTACCCGCGGAGGGGAGAGACCCAGTACTTC. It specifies CASSYPRRGETQYF.

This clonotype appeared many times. CDR3 loop: CASRLDNYEQYF. CDR3 DNA sequence: TGTGCCAGCAGATTGGACAACTACGAGCAGTACTTC. J is TRBJ2-3 and V is TRBV2, with D perhaps matching TRBD1 (5 bases). The tail of the sequence fits TRBJ2-7 better, so the J call may be wrong. Per germline, CDR1 SNHLY and CDR2 FYNNEI. This CDR3 has 12 residues.

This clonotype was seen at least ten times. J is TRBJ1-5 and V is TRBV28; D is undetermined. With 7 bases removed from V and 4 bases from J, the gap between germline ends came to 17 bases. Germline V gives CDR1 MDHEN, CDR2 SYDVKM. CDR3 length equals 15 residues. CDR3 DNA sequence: TGTGCCAGCACCCCTGAGAGGGCCGGGAATCAGCCCCAGCATTTT. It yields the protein CASTPERAGNQPQHF.

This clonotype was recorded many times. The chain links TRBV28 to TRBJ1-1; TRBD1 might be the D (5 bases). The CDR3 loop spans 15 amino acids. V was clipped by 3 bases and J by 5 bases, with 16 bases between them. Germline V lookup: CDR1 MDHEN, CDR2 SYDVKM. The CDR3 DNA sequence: TGTGCCAGCAGTTTGGGGGGGGGAGTGGGTACTGAAGCTTTCTTT. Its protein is CASSLGGGVGTEAFF.

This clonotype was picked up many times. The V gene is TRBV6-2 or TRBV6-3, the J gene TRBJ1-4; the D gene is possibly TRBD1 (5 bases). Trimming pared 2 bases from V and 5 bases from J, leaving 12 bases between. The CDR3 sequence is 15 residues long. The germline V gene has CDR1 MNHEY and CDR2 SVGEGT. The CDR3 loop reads CASSYITGGNEKLFF. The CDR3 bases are TGTGCCAGCAGTTACATAACAGGAGGGAATGAAAAACTGTTTTTT.

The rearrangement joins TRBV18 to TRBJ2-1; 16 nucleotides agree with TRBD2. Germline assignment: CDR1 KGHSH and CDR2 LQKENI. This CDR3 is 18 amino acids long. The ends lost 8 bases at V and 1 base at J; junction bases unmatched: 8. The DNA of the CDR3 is TGTGCCAGCCCCCAGGGGACTAGCGGGAGGGAGTCCTACAATGAGCAGTTCTTC. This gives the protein CASPQGTSGRESYNEQFF.

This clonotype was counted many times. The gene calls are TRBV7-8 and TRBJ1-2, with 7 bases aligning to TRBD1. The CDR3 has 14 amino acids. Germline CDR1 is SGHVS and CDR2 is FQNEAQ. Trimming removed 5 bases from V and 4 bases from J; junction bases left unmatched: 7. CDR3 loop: CASSATGALYGYTF. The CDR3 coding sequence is TGTGCCAGCAGCGCCACAGGGGCCCTCTATGGCTACACCTTC.

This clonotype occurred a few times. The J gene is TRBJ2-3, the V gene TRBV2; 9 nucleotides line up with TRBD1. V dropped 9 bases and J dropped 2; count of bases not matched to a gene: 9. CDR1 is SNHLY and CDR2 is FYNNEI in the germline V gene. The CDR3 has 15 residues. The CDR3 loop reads CASTGGPGDTDTQYF. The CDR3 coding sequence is TGTGCCAGTACAGGGGGCCCTGGGGACACAGATACGCAGTATTTT.

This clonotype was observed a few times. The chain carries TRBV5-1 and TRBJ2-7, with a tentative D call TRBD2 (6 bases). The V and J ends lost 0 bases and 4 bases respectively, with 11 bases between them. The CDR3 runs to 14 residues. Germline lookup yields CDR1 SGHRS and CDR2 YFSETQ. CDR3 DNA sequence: TGCGCCAGCAGCTTGGTCGTCGGGAGTTACGAGCAGTACTTC. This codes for CASSLVVGSYEQYF.

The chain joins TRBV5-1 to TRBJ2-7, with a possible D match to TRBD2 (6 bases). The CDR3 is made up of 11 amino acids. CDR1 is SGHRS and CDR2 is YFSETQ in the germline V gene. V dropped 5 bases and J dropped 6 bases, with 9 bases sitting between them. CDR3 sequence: CASRSGLEQYF. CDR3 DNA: TGCGCCAGCAGGTCGGGACTCGAGCAGTACTTC.

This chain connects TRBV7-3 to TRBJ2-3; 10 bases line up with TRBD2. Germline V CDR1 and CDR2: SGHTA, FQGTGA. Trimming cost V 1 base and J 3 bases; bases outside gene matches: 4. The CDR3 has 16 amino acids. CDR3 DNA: TGTGCCAGCAGCTTAATAGCGGGAGGTTGGACAGATACGCAGTATTTT. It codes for CASSLIAGGWTDTQYF.

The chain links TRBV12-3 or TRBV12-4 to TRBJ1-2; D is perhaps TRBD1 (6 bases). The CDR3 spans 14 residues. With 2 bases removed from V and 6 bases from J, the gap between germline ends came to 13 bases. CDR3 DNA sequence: TGTGCCAGCAGTTTATTTCAGGGGCGGGATGGCTACACCTTC. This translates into CASSLFQGRDGYTF.

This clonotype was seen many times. The CDR3 loop is CASSLSTGNTEAFF. The CDR3 bases are TGTGCCAGCAGCTTATCGACAGGGAACACTGAAGCTTTCTTT. The J gene is TRBJ1-1, the V gene TRBV7-2; the D gene is possibly TRBD1 (6 bases). V was cut by 2 bases and J by 1 base, with 8 bases left in between. This CDR3 spans 14 amino acids. Germline CDR1 reads SGHTA; CDR2 reads FQGNSA.

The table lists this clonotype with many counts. The CDR3 here is CASKTSRLLTDTQYF. As DNA, the CDR3 is TGTGCCAGCAAAACTAGCAGGCTTCTCACAGATACGCAGTATTTT. This chain joins TRBV5-6 and TRBJ2-3; TRBD2 is a possible D gene (6 bases). The CDR3 is made up of 15 amino acids. CDR1 and CDR2 from the germline V gene are SGHDT and YYEEEE. V was cut by 6 bases and J by 2 bases, with 16 bases left in between.

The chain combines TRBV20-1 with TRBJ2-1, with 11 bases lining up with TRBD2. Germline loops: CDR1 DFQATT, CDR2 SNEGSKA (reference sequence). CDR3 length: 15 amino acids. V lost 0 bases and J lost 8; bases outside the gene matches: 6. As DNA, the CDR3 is TGCAGTGCTAGAGATTCGGGACTAGCGGACGATGAGCAGTTCTTC. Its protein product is CSARDSGLADDEQFF.

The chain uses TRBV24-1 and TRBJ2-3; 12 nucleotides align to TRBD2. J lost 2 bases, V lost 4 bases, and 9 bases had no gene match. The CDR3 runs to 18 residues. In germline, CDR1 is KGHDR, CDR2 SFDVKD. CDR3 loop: CATSEPRLAGEDTDTQYF. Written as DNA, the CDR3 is TGTGCCACCAGTGAGCCGAGACTAGCGGGGGAAGACACAGATACGCAGTATTTT.

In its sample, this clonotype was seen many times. The CDR3 coding sequence is TGTGCCAGCAGCCAAGATGGGGGGGGCCCTGAAGCTTTCTTT. Its protein is CASSQDGGGPEAFF. The gene calls are TRBV3-1 and TRBJ1-1; a weak D match, TRBD1 (6 bases). CDR3 size: 14 residues. V lost 0 bases, J lost 6 bases, and 11 bases lay in between. Germline loops: CDR1 LGHDT, CDR2 YNNKEL (reference sequence). Drawing the rest from reference TRBV3-1 and TRBJ1-1, the complete variable domain is DTAVSQTPKYLVTQMGNDKSIKCEQNLGHDTMYWYKQDSKKFLKIMFSYNNKELIINETVPNRFSPKSPDKAHLNLHINSLELGDSAVYFCASSQDGGGPEAFFGQGTRLTVV.